Here is one T cell receptor (beta chain) with its context. TCRdb keeps only in-frame clones here, not all; method: immunoSEQ multiplex PCR. In the table there are fewer than 35,000 clones, roughly nine tenths of which are singletons. The sample is drawn from a study of PD-1 and CTLA-4 blockade in melanoma. The V and J ends lost 10 bases and 6 bases respectively, with 15 bases between them. This CDR3 comprises 12 residues. CDR1 is MGHRA, CDR2 YSYEKL, per germline. The TCR sequence derives from a human donor with melanoma. This chain uses TRBV4-1 with TRBJ1-2; D is unresolved. The sequencing used CD8+ T cells from peripheral blood, collected from a patient given anti-PD-1 treatment. The CDR3 nucleotides read TGCGCCACCTCGGCGGCCACGGATGGCTACACCTTC. Amino acid sequence: CATSAATDGYTF.